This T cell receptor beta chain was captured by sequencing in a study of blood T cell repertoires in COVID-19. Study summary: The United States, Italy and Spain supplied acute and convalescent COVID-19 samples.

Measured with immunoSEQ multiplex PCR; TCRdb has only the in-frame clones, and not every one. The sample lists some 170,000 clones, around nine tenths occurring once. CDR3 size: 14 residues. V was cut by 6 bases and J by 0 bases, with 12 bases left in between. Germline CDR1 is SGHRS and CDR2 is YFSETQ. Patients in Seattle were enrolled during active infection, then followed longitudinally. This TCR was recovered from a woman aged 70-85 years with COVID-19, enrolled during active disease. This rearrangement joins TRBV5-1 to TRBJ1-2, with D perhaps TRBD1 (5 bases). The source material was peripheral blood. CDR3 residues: CASTVTGANYGYTF. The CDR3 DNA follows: TGCGCCAGCACCGTTACAGGAGCTAACTATGGCTACACCTTC.